The present T cell receptor (beta chain) was sequenced within a study of cytomegalovirus exposure and HLA in healthy donors. Whole-study context: Out of fewer than 500 genotyped donors, around 80% belonged to the Caucasian-associated ancestry cluster.

PCR was performed using 60 Vbeta and 13 Jbeta primers. Produced via immunoSEQ multiplex PCR; TCRdb's table is partial and in-frame only. The sample yields around 100,000 clones, around two thirds seen once. Germline CDR1 is SGDLS and CDR2 is YYNGEE. The V segment lost 0 bases and the J segment 5 bases; nucleotides outside the gene matches: 6. This CDR3 contains 15 residues. The V and J genes are TRBV9 and TRBJ2-7; 9 positions agree with TRBD1. The receptor's source is a man aged 25-45 years in good health and CMV-seropositive. Sequenced sample: PBMCs. CDR3 sequence reads: CASSVEGGTGNEQYF. Written as DNA, the CDR3 is TGTGCCAGCAGCGTAGAGGGGGGGACAGGGAACGAGCAGTACTTC.